Listed below are T cell receptor beta chains from one sample, sequenced in a study of blood T cell repertoires in COVID-19. TCRdb's table, derived via immunoSEQ multiplex PCR, lists solely in-frame clones and lacks some. Of a few hundred thousand clones listed, roughly 89% were seen once; the top ten hold 10% to 13%. The sequencing sample was made of PBMCs or T cells enriched from blood (not recorded which). The receptors were sampled from a young man with acute COVID-19. Both conserved end residues are part of each CDR3. Fields, in order: clone size, J gene, V gene, D gene, CDR3 DNA, CDR3 protein. D genes are given only for firm matches. Clone sizes are given selectively: once, few, many, or a class where the clone is expanded.

>.|TRBJ2-7|TRBV9|TRBD2
TGTGCCAGCAGCGTAGGTACGGCGGGGGAATACGAGCAGTACTTC
CASSVGTAGEYEQYF
>.|TRBJ1-2|TRBV27|.
TGTGCCAGCAGTTTATCTGCCGAGGCTGGCTACACCTTC
CASSLSAEAGYTF
>once|TRBJ1-5|TRBV19|.
TGTGCCAGTAGTATCTCCCCGGACAGCGTGAGCAATCAGCCCCAGCATTTT
CASSISPDSVSNQPQHF
>.|TRBJ2-5|TRBV28|TRBD2
TGTGCCAGCAGTACATTGGGGAGGGAAGAGACCCAGTACTTC
CASSTLGREETQYF
>.|TRBJ2-2|TRBV11-3|.
TGTGCCAGCGAGACTAGATCATTGGACACCGGGGAGCTGTTTTTT
CASETRSLDTGELFF
>.|TRBJ1-5|TRBV24-1|.
TGTGCCACCAGTGATCGCGGGGAGGATCAGCCCCAGCATTTT
CATSDRGEDQPQHF
>.|TRBJ1-1|TRBV28|.
TGTGCCAGCAGTTTAGGACTTCTTGAAGCTTTCTTT
CASSLGLLEAFF
>.|TRBJ2-7|TRBV11-2|TRBD1
TGTGCCAGCAGCTCCCCGGGACAGCCCTACGAGCAGTACTTC
CASSSPGQPYEQYF
>.|TRBJ2-1|TRBV19|TRBD2
TGTGCCAGTAGTATCGAGCGGGACCACTCCTACAATGAGCAGTTCTTC
CASSIERDHSYNEQFF
>.|TRBJ2-3|TRBV10-3|.
TGTGCCATCAGTGAGTCGGGCCAGCGGCCCACAGATACGCAGTATTTT
CAISESGQRPTDTQYF
>.|TRBJ2-7|TRBV9|TRBD2
TGTGCCAGCGGACCCGGGACTAGCAACTACGAGCAGTACTTC
CASGPGTSNYEQYF
>.|TRBJ2-6|TRBV18|.
TGTGCCAGCTCACCTCGGGTGTCCGGGGCCAACGTCCTGACTTTC
CASSPRVSGANVLTF
>few|TRBJ2-6|TRBV9|.
TGTGCCAGCACCACGGGGGTGGGGGCCAACGTCCTGACTTTC
CASTTGVGANVLTF
>.|TRBJ1-2|TRBV2|.
TGTGCCAGCAGGGCGGCACATGGCTACACCTTC
CASRAAHGYTF
>.|TRBJ1-1|TRBV29-1|.
TGCAGCGTCGGACAGCCTGAAGCTTTCTTT
CSVGQPEAFF
>once|TRBJ1-2|TRBV5-6|TRBD1
TGTGCCAGCAGCTTGGGACAGGGAACACTCGCACACTATGGCTACACCTTC
CASSLGQGTLAHYGYTF
>.|TRBJ2-2|TRBV6-1|TRBD1
TGTGCCAGCAGTGAAGCGGACAGGGGGCAAGGCGGGGAGCTGTTTTTT
CASSEADRGQGGELFF
>few|TRBJ1-4|TRBV6-5|TRBD1
TGTGCCAGCAGCAATCCGGGACAGGGTACTGAAAAACTGTTTTTT
CASSNPGQGTEKLFF
>once|TRBJ1-1|TRBV13|.
TGTGCCAGCAGCTCCCGGGACACGAACACTGAAGCTTTCTTT
CASSSRDTNTEAFF